This T cell receptor (beta chain) was captured by sequencing in a study of CD8+ T cells in alopecia areata. Study-wide background: Those receiving the skin were approximately 7-11-week-old female C3H/HeJ mice, whose grafts came from approximately 6-13-month-old C3H/HeJ donors with spontaneous alopecia. Study-wide points: Mice showed clearer TCR sharing than patients did, a gap that was possibly HLA-related. Scalp data also include sequences from resident alphabeta T cells of normal skin. Scalp lesions, especially in alopecia totalis/universalis, had higher clonality than normal scalp.

The authors extracted RNA and reverse transcribed it into cDNA as the sequencing template. TCRdb's copy holds only in-frame clones and misses some; the assay was immunoSEQ multiplex PCR. Altogether roughly 260,000 clones were found in the sample, and no singletons occur. Note on this clone: Its antigen is not known. Gene names and germline refer to mouse. The read ends 4 residues shy of where the CDR3 ends; the end is completed using the germline J gene.

After pooling, cutaneous lymph node cells were sorted with CD4, CD8alpha, NKG2D, NKG2ACE and other markers. The germline V gene encodes CDR1 NSHNY and CDR2 SYGAGN. The CDR3 contains 13 residues. Trimming cost V 8 bases and J 0 bases, with 12 bases left between them. The origin of this receptor is a C3H/HeJ mouse with alopecia areata. The strain's MHC haplotype is H2-k. Sequenced material: CD4+ T cells sorted from a lymph node. V gene TRBV13-1 combines with J gene TRBJ2-7, with D perhaps matching TRBD1 (8 bases). The CDR3 DNA, read in part, is TGTGCCAGTACAGGGGGGGACTCCTAT. The encoded protein is CASTGGDSY. The entire CDR3 reads CASTGGDSYEQYF.